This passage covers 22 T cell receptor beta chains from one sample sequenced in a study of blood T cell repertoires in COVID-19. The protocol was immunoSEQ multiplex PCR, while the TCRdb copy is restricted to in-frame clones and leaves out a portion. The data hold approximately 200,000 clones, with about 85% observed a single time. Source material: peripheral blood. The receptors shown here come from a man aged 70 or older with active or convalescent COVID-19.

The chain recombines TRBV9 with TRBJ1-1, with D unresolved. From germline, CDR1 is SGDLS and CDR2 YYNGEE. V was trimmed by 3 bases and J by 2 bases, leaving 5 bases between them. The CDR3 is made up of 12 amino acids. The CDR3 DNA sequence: TGTGCCAGCAGCGGGGCAAACACTGAAGCTTTCTTT. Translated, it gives CASSGANTEAFF. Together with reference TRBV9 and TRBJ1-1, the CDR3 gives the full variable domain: DSGVTQTPKHLITATGQRVTLRCSPRSGDLSVYWYQQSLDQGLQFLIQYYNGEERAKGNILERFSAQQFPDLHSELNLSSLELGDSALYFCASSGANTEAFFGQGTRLTVV.

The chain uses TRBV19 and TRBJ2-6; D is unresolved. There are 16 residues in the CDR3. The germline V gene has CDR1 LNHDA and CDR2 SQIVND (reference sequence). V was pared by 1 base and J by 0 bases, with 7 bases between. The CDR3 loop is CASSIGAASGANVLTF. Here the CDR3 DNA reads TGTGCCAGTAGTATAGGGGCAGCCTCTGGGGCCAACGTCCTGACTTTC.

The CDR3 DNA reads TGTGCCAGCAGTCCTACCGGGAGGAGCCACTATAATTCACCCCTCCACTTT. Amino acid sequence: CASSPTGRSHYNSPLHF. The V call is TRBV28, the J call TRBJ1-6; D gene ambiguous. CDR1 is MDHEN and CDR2 is SYDVKM in the germline V gene. V shed 5 bases and J shed 3 bases, with 17 bases lying between them. The CDR3 spans 17 residues.

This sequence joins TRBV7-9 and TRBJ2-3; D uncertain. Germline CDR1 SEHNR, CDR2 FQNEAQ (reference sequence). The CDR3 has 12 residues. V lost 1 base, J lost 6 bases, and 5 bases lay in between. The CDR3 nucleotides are TGTGCCAGCAGCTTAGTATCGGATACGCAGTATTTT. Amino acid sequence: CASSLVSDTQYF.

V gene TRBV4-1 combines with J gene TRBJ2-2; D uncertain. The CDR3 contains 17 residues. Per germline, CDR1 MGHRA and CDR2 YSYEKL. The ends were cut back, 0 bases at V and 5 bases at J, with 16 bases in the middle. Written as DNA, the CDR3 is TGCGCCAGCAGCCAAGAGTTTCCCCTACGGGTGACCGGGGAGCTGTTTTTT. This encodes CASSQEFPLRVTGELFF.

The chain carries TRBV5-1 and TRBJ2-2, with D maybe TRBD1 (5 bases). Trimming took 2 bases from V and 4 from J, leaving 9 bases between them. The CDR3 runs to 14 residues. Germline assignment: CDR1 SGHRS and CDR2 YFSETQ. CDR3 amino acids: CASSFREPTGELFF. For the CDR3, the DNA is TGCGCCAGCAGCTTCAGGGAACCCACCGGGGAGCTGTTTTTT. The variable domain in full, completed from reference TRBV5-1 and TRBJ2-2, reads KAGVTQTPRYLIKTRGQQVTLSCSPISGHRSVSWYQQTPGQGLQFLFEYFSETQRNKGNFPGRFSGRQFSNSRSEMNVSTLELGDSALYLCASSFREPTGELFFGEGSRLTVL.

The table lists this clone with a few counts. CDR3 nucleotide sequence: TGTGCCAGCAGGCCACAACATAATTCACCCCTCCACTTT. Its protein product is CASRPQHNSPLHF. The chain links TRBV28 to TRBJ1-6; D not resolved. The germline V gene encodes CDR1 MDHEN and CDR2 SYDVKM. The CDR3 spans 13 residues. V was clipped by 6 bases and J by 5 bases, with 8 bases between them.

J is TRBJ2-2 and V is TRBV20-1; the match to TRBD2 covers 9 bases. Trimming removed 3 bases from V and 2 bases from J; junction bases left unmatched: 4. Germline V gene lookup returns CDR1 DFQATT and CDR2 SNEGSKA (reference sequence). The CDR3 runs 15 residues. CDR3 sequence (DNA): TGCAGTGCTAGTGGTCTAGCGGGAAACACCGGGGAGCTGTTTTTT. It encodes CSASGLAGNTGELFF.

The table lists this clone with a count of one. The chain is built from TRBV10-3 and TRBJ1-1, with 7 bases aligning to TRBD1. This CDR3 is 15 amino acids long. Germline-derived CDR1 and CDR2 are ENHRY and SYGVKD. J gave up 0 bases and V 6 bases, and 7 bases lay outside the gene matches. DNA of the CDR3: TGTGCCATCAGCGACAGGGTGGGCATGAACACTGAAGCTTTCTTT. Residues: CAISDRVGMNTEAFF.

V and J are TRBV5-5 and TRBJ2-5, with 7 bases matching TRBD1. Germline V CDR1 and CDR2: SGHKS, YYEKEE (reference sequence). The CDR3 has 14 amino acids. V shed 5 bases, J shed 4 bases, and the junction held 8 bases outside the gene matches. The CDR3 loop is CASSQGTATETQYF. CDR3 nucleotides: TGTGCCAGCAGTCAAGGGACAGCGACAGAGACCCAGTACTTC.

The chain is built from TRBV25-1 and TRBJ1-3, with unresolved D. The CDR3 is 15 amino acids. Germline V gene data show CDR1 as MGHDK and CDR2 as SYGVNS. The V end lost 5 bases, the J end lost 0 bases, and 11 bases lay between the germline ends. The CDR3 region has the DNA TGTGCCAGCAGTAATTTTCTCGTCTCTGGAAACACCATATATTTT. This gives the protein CASSNFLVSGNTIYF.

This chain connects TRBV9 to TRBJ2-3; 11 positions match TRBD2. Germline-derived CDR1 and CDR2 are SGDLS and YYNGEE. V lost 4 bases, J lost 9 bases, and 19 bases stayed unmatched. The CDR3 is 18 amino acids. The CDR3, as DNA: TGTGCCAGCAGCACCACTAGCGGGGGCCCCCTGAATTCAGGCACGCAGTATTTT. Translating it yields CASSTTSGGPLNSGTQYF.

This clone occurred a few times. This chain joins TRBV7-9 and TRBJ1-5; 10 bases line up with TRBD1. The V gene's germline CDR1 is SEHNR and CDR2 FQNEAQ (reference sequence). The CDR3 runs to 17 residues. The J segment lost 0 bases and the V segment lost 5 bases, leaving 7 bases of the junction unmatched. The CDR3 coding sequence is TGTGCCAGCAGCCCGACAGGGGGCTCAGATAGCAATCAGCCCCAGCATTTT. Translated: CASSPTGGSDSNQPQHF. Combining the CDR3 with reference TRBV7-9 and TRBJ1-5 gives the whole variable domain DTGVSQNPRHKITKRGQNVTFRCDPISEHNRLYWYRQTLGQGPEFLTYFQNEAQLEKSRLLSDRFSAERPKGSFSTLEIQRTEQGDSAMYLCASSPTGGSDSNQPQHFGDGTRLSIL.

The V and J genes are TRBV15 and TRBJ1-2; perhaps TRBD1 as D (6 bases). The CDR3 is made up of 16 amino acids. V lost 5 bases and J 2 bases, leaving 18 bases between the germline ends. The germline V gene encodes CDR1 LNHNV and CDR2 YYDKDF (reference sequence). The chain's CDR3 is CATSQTGTLRNYGYTF. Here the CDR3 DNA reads TGTGCCACCAGCCAGACCGGGACACTTCGAAACTATGGCTACACCTTC. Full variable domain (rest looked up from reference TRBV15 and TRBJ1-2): DAMVIQNPRYQVTQFGKPVTLSCSQTLNHNVMYWYQQKSSQAPKLLFHYYDKDFNNEADTPDNFQSRRPNTSFCFLDIRSPGLGDTAMYLCATSQTGTLRNYGYTFGSGTRLTVV.

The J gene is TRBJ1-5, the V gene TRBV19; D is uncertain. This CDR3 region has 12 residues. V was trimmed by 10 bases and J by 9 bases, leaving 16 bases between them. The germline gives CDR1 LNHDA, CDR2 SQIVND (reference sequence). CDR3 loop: CATSVGPWPQHF. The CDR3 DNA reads TGTGCCACCTCGGTTGGGCCGTGGCCCCAGCATTTT.

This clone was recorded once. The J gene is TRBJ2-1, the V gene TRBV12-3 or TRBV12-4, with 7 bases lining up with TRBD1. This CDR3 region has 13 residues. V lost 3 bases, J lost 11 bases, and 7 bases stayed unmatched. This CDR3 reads CASSLLRQGQQFF. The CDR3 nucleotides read TGTGCCAGCAGTTTGCTTAGACAGGGCCAGCAGTTCTTC.

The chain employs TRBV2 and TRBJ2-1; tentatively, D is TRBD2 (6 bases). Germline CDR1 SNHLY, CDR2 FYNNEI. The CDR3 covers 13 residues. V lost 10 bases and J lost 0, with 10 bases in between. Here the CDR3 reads CATREVSYNEQFF. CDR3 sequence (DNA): TGTGCCACAAGGGAGGTCTCCTACAATGAGCAGTTCTTC.

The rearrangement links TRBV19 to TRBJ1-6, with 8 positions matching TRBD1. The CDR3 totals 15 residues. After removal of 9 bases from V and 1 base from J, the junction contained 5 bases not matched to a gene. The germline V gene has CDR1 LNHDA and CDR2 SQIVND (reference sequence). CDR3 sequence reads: CASQGASSYNSPLHF. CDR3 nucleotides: TGTGCCAGCCAGGGGGCCAGTTCCTATAATTCACCCCTCCACTTT.

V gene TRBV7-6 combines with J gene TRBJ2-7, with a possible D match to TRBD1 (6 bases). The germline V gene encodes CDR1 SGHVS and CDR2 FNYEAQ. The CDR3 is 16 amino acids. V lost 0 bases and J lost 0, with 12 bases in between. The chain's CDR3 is CASSLAPRGNSYEQYF. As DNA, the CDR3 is TGTGCCAGCAGCTTAGCGCCCAGGGGTAACTCCTACGAGCAGTACTTC.

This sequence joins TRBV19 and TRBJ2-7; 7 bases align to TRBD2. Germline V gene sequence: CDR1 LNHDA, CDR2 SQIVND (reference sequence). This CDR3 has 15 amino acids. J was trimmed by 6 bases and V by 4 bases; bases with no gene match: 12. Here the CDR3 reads CASSRGGAGGVEQYF. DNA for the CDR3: TGTGCCAGTAGTAGGGGGGGTGCAGGAGGTGTCGAGCAGTACTTC.

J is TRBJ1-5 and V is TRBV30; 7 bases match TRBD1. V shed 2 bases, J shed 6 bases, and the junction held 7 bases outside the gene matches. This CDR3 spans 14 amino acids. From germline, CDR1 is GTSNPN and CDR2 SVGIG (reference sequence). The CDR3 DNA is TGTGCCTGGAGTAAACCAGGGGGTAGTCAGCCCCAGCATTTT. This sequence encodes CAWSKPGGSQPQHF.

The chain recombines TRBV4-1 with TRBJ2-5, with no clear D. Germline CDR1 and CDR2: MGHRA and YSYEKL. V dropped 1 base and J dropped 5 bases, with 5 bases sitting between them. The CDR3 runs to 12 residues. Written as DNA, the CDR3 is TGCGCCAGCAGCCAAGTCCCGGAGACCCAGTACTTC. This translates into CASSQVPETQYF.